The 27 T cell receptor beta chains below all came from one sample that was sequenced in a study of beta chain features in type 1 diabetes. The study reverse transcribed the entire isolated RNA, so it sequenced expressed TCRB transcripts. The method was immunoSEQ multiplex PCR; TCRdb's version includes in-frame clones alone and lacks a portion of them. This sample has about 450,000 clones, with about an eighth found just once. The sequenced sample consisted of naive CD4+ T cells from blood. The receptors were sampled from a woman under 30 in good health.

The chain joins TRBV27 to TRBJ2-7, with 9 bases matching TRBD1. The junction had 7 bases not matched to a gene; V was cut back by 5 bases and J by 5 bases. Germline V gene sequence: CDR1 MNHEY, CDR2 SMNVEV (reference sequence). CDR3 length equals 14 residues. CDR3 sequence (DNA): TGTGCCAGCAGTCCGAGGACAGGGGTCAACGAGCAGTACTTC. This translates into CASSPRTGVNEQYF.

The gene calls are TRBV5-8 and TRBJ2-7; 13 bases are a match to TRBD2. Germline CDR1 reads SGHTS; CDR2 reads YDEGEE. This CDR3 is built from 14 residues. Unmatched junction bases numbered 3, after V lost 4 bases and J lost 5 bases. CDR3 in amino acids: CASSLGLAGDEQYF. CDR3 nucleotide sequence: TGTGCCAGCAGCCTAGGACTAGCGGGAGACGAGCAGTACTTC. The full variable domain, rest sourced from reference TRBV5-8 and TRBJ2-7, is EAGVTQSPTHLIKTRGQQATLRCSPISGHTSVYWYQQALGLGLQFLLWYDEGEERNRGNFPPRFSGRQFPNYSSELNVNALELEDSALYLCASSLGLAGDEQYFGPGTRLTVT.

The sample holds a few counts of this clone. V gene TRBV29-1 combines with J gene TRBJ1-1; TRBD1 is a possible D gene (5 bases). The germline V gene encodes CDR1 SQVTM and CDR2 ANQGSEA. CDR3 length: 14 residues. The V and J ends lost 1 base and 4 bases respectively, with 13 bases between them. The CDR3 reads CSVEVQAGVTEAFF. DNA of the CDR3: TGCAGCGTTGAAGTACAGGCGGGCGTCACTGAAGCTTTCTTT.

The chain joins TRBV18 to TRBJ2-2; no definite D call. Deletions cut 3 bases from V and 4 bases from J, with 12 bases between. This CDR3 has 15 amino acids. The germline gives CDR1 KGHSH, CDR2 LQKENI. The chain's CDR3 is CASSPFEQVTGELFF. CDR3 sequence (DNA): TGTGCCAGCTCACCCTTCGAGCAGGTCACCGGGGAGCTGTTTTTT.

This clone came up a few times. The CDR3 region is CASGINRGAETQYF. The CDR3 bases are TGTGCCAGCGGCATTAACAGGGGTGCTGAGACCCAGTACTTC. The chain uses TRBV7-2 and TRBJ2-5, with 7 bases matching TRBD1. Germline lookup yields CDR1 SGHTA and CDR2 FQGNSA. V was pared by 8 bases and J by 5 bases, with 11 bases of the junction left unmatched. This CDR3 has 14 amino acids.

The chain combines TRBV10-3 with TRBJ2-7; TRBD1 matches at 7 bases. CDR1 is ENHRY and CDR2 is SYGVKD in the germline V gene. The CDR3 is made up of 15 amino acids. J was trimmed by 6 bases and V by 3 bases; bases with no gene match: 11. The CDR3 DNA reads as TGTGCCATCAGTGAATTCGGAACAGGGGTTACCGAGCAGTACTTC. It yields the protein CAISEFGTGVTEQYF.

In this sample, this clone turned up a few times. This sample also contains other DNA sequences that code for the same CDR3. The gene calls are TRBV7-2 and TRBJ2-5; D uncertain. The CDR3 consists of 11 residues. Trimming cost V 3 bases and J 4 bases, with 3 bases left between them. Per the germline V gene, CDR1 is SGHTA and CDR2 is FQGNSA. The CDR3 DNA reads TGTGCCAGCAGCTTCAGAGAGACCCAGTACTTC. Its protein is CASSFRETQYF. Full variable domain (outside the CDR3, taken from reference TRBV7-2 and TRBJ2-5): GAGVSQSPSNKVTEKGKDVELRCDPISGHTALYWYRQSLGQGLEFLIYFQGNSAPDKSGLPSDRFSAERTGGSVSTLTIQRTQQEDSAVYLCASSFRETQYFGPGTRLLVL.

This clone was recorded a few times. V usage is TRBV2 and J usage is TRBJ2-5; TRBD2 agrees at 10 bases. This CDR3 contains 16 residues. Germline CDR1 SNHLY, CDR2 FYNNEI. V gave up 2 bases and J gave up 2 bases; unmatched junction bases: 5. The CDR3 is CASSEIRTSGQETQYF. In nucleotides, the CDR3 is TGTGCCAGCAGTGAAATCCGGACTAGCGGACAAGAGACCCAGTACTTC. Filled out from reference TRBV2 and TRBJ2-5, the complete variable domain reads EPEVTQTPSHQVTQMGQEVILRCVPISNHLYFYWYRQILGQKVEFLVSFYNNEISEKSEIFDDQFSVERPDGSNFTLKIRSTKLEDSAMYFCASSEIRTSGQETQYFGPGTRLLVL.

This clone was observed a few times. The V gene is TRBV4-1, the J gene TRBJ2-1; TRBD1 aligns across 8 bases. The CDR3 runs 16 residues. Germline loops: CDR1 MGHRA, CDR2 YSYEKL. Losses at the gene ends were 0 bases for V and 8 bases for J; bases not matched to a gene: 9. The DNA of the CDR3 is TGCGCCAGCAGCCAAGATGTGACAGGGGAGCAAGATGAGCAGTTCTTC. Translated, it gives CASSQDVTGEQDEQFF.

The chain employs TRBV11-2 and TRBJ2-1; D is unresolved. This CDR3 has 14 residues. Trimming pared 4 bases from V and 0 bases from J, leaving 7 bases between. Germline V gene sequence: CDR1 SGHAT, CDR2 FQNNGV. In nucleotides, the CDR3 is TGTGCCAGCAGCTCGGCGAGCTCCTACAATGAGCAGTTCTTC. It is translated as CASSSASSYNEQFF.

This clone showed up many times. The chain joins TRBV29-1 to TRBJ1-1, with 7 bases matching TRBD1. This CDR3 has 12 residues. Germline assignment: CDR1 SQVTM and CDR2 ANQGSEA. V lost 7 bases, J lost 5 bases, and 7 bases stayed unmatched. CDR3 sequence reads: CSAATGLTEAFF. The CDR3 region has the DNA TGCAGCGCTGCGACAGGGTTAACTGAAGCTTTCTTT. Drawing the rest from reference TRBV29-1 and TRBJ1-1, the complete variable domain is SAVISQKPSRDICQRGTSLTIQCQVDSQVTMMFWYRQQPGQSLTLIATANQGSEATYESGFVIDKFPISRPNLTFSTLTVSNMSPEDSSIYLCSAATGLTEAFFGQGTRLTVV.

The chain couples TRBV13 to TRBJ2-1; 9 bases line up with TRBD2. This CDR3 comprises 15 residues. The trim removed 2 bases at V and 8 bases at J, leaving 7 bases unmatched. Germline CDR1 PRHDT, CDR2 FYEKMQ (reference sequence). This CDR3 reads CASSLIGLARYEQFF. Here the CDR3 DNA reads TGTGCCAGCAGCTTAATCGGACTAGCGAGATATGAGCAGTTCTTC.

V and J are TRBV5-6 and TRBJ2-5; no clear D gene. V was pared by 4 bases and J by 2 bases, with 9 bases between. The germline CDR1 and CDR2 sequences are SGHDT and YYEEEE. This CDR3 spans 13 amino acids. CDR3 loop: CASSDTPQETQYF. DNA of the CDR3: TGTGCCAGCAGCGACACTCCGCAAGAGACCCAGTACTTC.

This clone came up a few times. Other nucleotide sequences in the sample specify the same CDR3. The chain has TRBV29-1 and TRBJ1-4; D gene uncertain. Germline V gene data show CDR1 as SQVTM and CDR2 as ANQGSEA. V was trimmed by 3 bases and J by 4 bases, leaving 3 bases between them. The CDR3 loop spans 11 amino acids. The CDR3 bases are TGCAGCGTTGACGATAATGAAAAACTGTTTTTT. Its translation is CSVDDNEKLFF.

This clone turned up a few times. V and J are TRBV15 and TRBJ2-5; 9 nucleotides line up with TRBD1. V was clipped by 0 bases and J by 5 bases; unmatched bases: 1. This CDR3 has 14 amino acids. CDR1 is LNHNV and CDR2 is YYDKDF in the germline V gene (reference sequence). The CDR3 sequence: CATSRDGTGETQYF. The CDR3 DNA is TGTGCCACCAGCAGAGATGGGACAGGGGAGACCCAGTACTTC.

The gene calls are TRBV9 and TRBJ2-5; TRBD2 matches at 14 bases. Trimming at V came to 4 bases and at J to 4 bases, leaving 6 bases not matched to a gene. Germline CDR1 SGDLS, CDR2 YYNGEE. This CDR3 has 16 amino acids. The CDR3 is CASSPGLAGGGETQYF. The CDR3 DNA is TGTGCCAGCAGCCCTGGACTAGCGGGAGGCGGAGAGACCCAGTACTTC.

This clone was detected only a few times. The chain couples TRBV19 to TRBJ1-2; a possible D gene is TRBD1 (5 bases). Germline V gives CDR1 LNHDA, CDR2 SQIVND (reference sequence). V lost 4 bases to trimming and J lost 5 bases, with 8 bases between them. CDR3 length: 12 residues. CDR3 in DNA: TGTGCCAGTAGTACTGACAGATATGGCTACACCTTC. It codes for CASSTDRYGYTF. Looking up the rest from reference TRBV19 and TRBJ1-2 gives the full variable domain: DGGITQSPKYLFRKEGQNVTLSCEQNLNHDAMYWYRQDPGQGLRLIYYSQIVNDFQKGDIAEGYSVSREKKESFPLTVTSAQKNPTAFYLCASSTDRYGYTFGSGTRLTVV.

In its sample, this clone was seen a few times. The chain recombines TRBV7-2 with TRBJ2-5, with 13 nucleotides matching TRBD2. The V and J ends lost 7 bases and 6 bases, in that order; junction bases with no gene match: 11. This CDR3 spans 16 amino acids. Germline lookup yields CDR1 SGHTA and CDR2 FQGNSA. CDR3 sequence (DNA): TGTGCCAGCACCCCCGCCCCACTAGCGGGGGGGAAGACCCAGTACTTC. Protein product: CASTPAPLAGGKTQYF.

This clone was seen ten or more times. The chain employs TRBV29-1 and TRBJ2-7, with D unresolved. V was clipped by 6 bases and J by 0 bases, with 15 bases between them. The CDR3 length is 14 residues. Germline lookup yields CDR1 SQVTM and CDR2 ANQGSEA. CDR3 sequence: CSVQIAGSSYEQYF. CDR3 sequence (DNA): TGCAGCGTCCAAATTGCCGGGTCCTCCTACGAGCAGTACTTC.

This clone was counted only a few times. This chain joins TRBV9 and TRBJ2-1; 9 bases are shared with TRBD2. V shed 7 bases, J shed 6 bases, and the junction held 2 bases outside the gene matches. This CDR3 has 12 residues. Germline V CDR1 and CDR2: SGDLS, YYNGEE. In nucleotides, the CDR3 is TGTGCCAGCCCTAGCGGGACCAATGAGCAGTTCTTC. Residues: CASPSGTNEQFF.

There are a few counts of this clone. Distinct nucleotide sequences in the sample also encode this CDR3. The V call is TRBV15, the J call TRBJ1-5; D remains ambiguous. Per the germline V gene, CDR1 is LNHNV and CDR2 is YYDKDF (reference sequence). This CDR3 region has 13 residues. V was cut by 0 bases and J by 4 bases, with 4 bases left in between. CDR3 bases: TGTGCCACCAGCAGAGATCGAAATCAGCCCCAGCATTTT. Encoded protein: CATSRDRNQPQHF.

This chain links TRBV19 with TRBJ2-1; D might be TRBD1 (5 bases). The CDR3 runs 16 residues. Deletions cut 3 bases from V and 0 bases from J, with 12 bases between. Germline-derived CDR1 and CDR2 are LNHDA and SQIVND (reference sequence). The CDR3 is CASSMTASSSYNEQFF. CDR3 DNA: TGTGCCAGTAGTATGACAGCCTCGAGCTCCTACAATGAGCAGTTCTTC.

J is TRBJ1-5 and V is TRBV10-3, with TRBD1 matching 7 bases. Losses at the gene ends were 10 bases for V and 3 bases for J; bases not matched to a gene: 9. CDR3 length: 14 residues. CDR1 is ENHRY, CDR2 SYGVKD, per germline. For the CDR3, the DNA is TGTGCCACTTGCCTAACAGGGGACAATCAGCCCCAGCATTTT. Amino acids: CATCLTGDNQPQHF.

The rearrangement joins TRBV2 to TRBJ2-3; D possibly uses TRBD1 or TRBD2 (6 bases each). The V and J ends lost 6 bases and 2 bases respectively, with 12 bases between them. In germline, CDR1 is SNHLY, CDR2 FYNNEI. The CDR3 covers 14 residues. Here the CDR3 reads CASRAGQYTDTQYF. The CDR3 DNA reads TGTGCCAGCAGGGCGGGACAATACACAGATACGCAGTATTTT.

The V gene is TRBV19, the J gene TRBJ2-2, with D tentatively TRBD2 (5 bases). Germline values: CDR1 LNHDA, CDR2 SQIVND (reference sequence). The germline V and J ends were trimmed by 8 bases and 0 bases, with 16 bases remaining between them. CDR3 length equals 16 residues. Here the CDR3 reads CASAGGGLANTGELFF. CDR3 coding DNA: TGTGCCAGTGCCGGCGGTGGACTGGCGAACACCGGGGAGCTGTTTTTT.

This clone was picked up a small number of times. This sequence joins TRBV14 and TRBJ1-1; D is undetermined. CDR1 and CDR2 (germline): SGHDN, FVKESK. The ends were cut back, 4 bases at V and 4 bases at J, with 10 bases in the middle. There are 13 residues in the CDR3. CDR3 sequence reads: CASSLADGTEAFF. The CDR3 DNA is TGTGCCAGCAGCCTCGCCGACGGCACTGAAGCTTTCTTT.

The V call is TRBV20-1, the J call TRBJ2-5; D not certain. This CDR3 contains 11 residues. Germline CDR1 DFQATT, CDR2 SNEGSKA (reference sequence). V was pared by 2 bases and J by 9 bases, with 10 bases between. CDR3 amino acids: CSARPTGAQYF. In DNA form, the CDR3 reads TGCAGTGCTAGACCAACTGGAGCCCAGTACTTC.